This is a list of T cell receptor beta chains from one sample in a study of T cell changes during pregnancy in multiple sclerosis. Profiled with immunoSEQ multiplex PCR; TCRdb holds only in-frame clones, not every one. The sample carries tens of thousands of clones, roughly 91% recorded once. The sequencing used CD4+ T cells from peripheral blood mononuclear cells, collected in the third trimester of pregnancy. The receptor set was obtained from a female donor in good health, enrolled as a control in a pregnancy study. The CDR3 runs from the conserved cysteine through the conserved F or W. D genes are given only for firm matches. Size is stated for part of the rows, as once, few or many counts, or as a class when the clone is expanded.

D,J,size,length,V,CDR3,DNA
TRBD2,TRBJ2-1,.,15,TRBV7-2,CASSDPGLAVDEQFF,TGTGCCAGCAGCGACCCGGGACTAGCTGTAGATGAGCAGTTCTTC
TRBD1,TRBJ1-2,.,16,TRBV5-1,CASSLQPPGQGHGYTF,TGCGCCAGCAGCTTGCAACCCCCGGGACAGGGTCATGGCTACACCTTC
.,TRBJ1-1,.,15,TRBV7-2,CASSPGPGGGTEAFF,TGTGCCAGCAGCCCAGGGCCCGGGGGGGGCACTGAAGCTTTCTTT
.,TRBJ2-7,.,13,TRBV7-8,CASSLGLYYEQYF,TGTGCCAGCAGCCTAGGCCTATACTACGAGCAGTACTTC
.,TRBJ2-5,few,13,TRBV18,CASSPPPGGPQYF,TGTGCCAGCTCACCCCCACCAGGGGGGCCCCAGTACTTC
.,TRBJ1-1,.,13,TRBV7-2,CASSERNGGEAFF,TGTGCCAGCAGCGAGCGAAACGGGGGTGAAGCTTTCTTT
.,TRBJ2-7,.,13,TRBV9,CASSVDLRGEQYF,TGTGCCAGCAGCGTAGATCTCCGAGGCGAGCAGTACTTC
.,TRBJ1-4,.,14,TRBV11-3,CASSLRGNGEKLFF,TGTGCCAGCAGCTTGAGGGGGAATGGTGAAAAACTGTTTTTT
.,TRBJ1-2,.,14,TRBV7-3,CASSPGEANYGYTF,TGTGCCAGCAGCCCCGGGGAGGCTAACTATGGCTACACCTTC
TRBD1,TRBJ1-1,.,14,TRBV2,CASSLGQLNTEAFF,TGTGCCAGCAGCTTGGGACAGTTGAACACTGAAGCTTTCTTT
TRBD1,TRBJ1-4,.,15,TRBV27,CASSPWTGGREKLFF,TGTGCCAGCAGTCCCTGGACAGGGGGTAGAGAAAAACTGTTTTTT
TRBD2,TRBJ2-1,.,15,TRBV2,CASRRLAGGVDEQFF,TGTGCCAGCCGAAGACTAGCGGGGGGAGTAGATGAGCAGTTCTTC
.,TRBJ2-7,.,16,TRBV11-2,CASSYRGGSFSYEQYF,TGTGCCAGCAGCTACCGGGGAGGCAGTTTCTCCTACGAGCAGTACTTC
.,TRBJ2-5,.,15,TRBV25-1,CASSEFARRQETQYF,TGTGCCAGCAGTGAATTTGCCAGGAGGCAAGAGACCCAGTACTTC
TRBD1,TRBJ2-7,.,16,TRBV19,CASSRQGSSSSYEQYF,TGTGCCAGTAGCCGACAGGGGTCCTCGAGCTCCTACGAGCAGTACTTC
TRBD1,TRBJ2-7,.,15,TRBV27,CASSPPTGGLSEQYF,TGTGCCAGCAGTCCCCCGACAGGGGGCTTATCCGAGCAGTACTTC
.,TRBJ1-1,.,11,TRBV25-1,CASRHLAEAFF,TGTGCCAGCCGACATTTGGCTGAAGCTTTCTTT
.,TRBJ1-2,once,16,TRBV7-2,CASSLAQGSAVYGYTF,TGTGCCAGCAGCTTAGCGCAGGGGTCGGCCGTTTATGGCTACACCTTC
.,TRBJ2-4,.,15,TRBV19,CASSAQAVAKNIQYF,TGTGCCAGTAGTGCACAGGCTGTAGCCAAAAACATTCAGTACTTC
TRBD1,TRBJ1-1,.,18,TRBV9,CASSSPGGAGGRGTEAFF,TGTGCCAGCAGCTCCCCAGGTGGGGCAGGGGGCCGGGGCACTGAAGCTTTCTTT
TRBD1,TRBJ2-7,.,14,TRBV6-5,CASRTGTDPYEQYF,TGTGCCAGCAGGACCGGGACAGATCCCTACGAGCAGTACTTC
.,TRBJ1-1,.,12,TRBV6-6,CASSRRPGEAFF,TGTGCCAGCAGTAGGCGGCCGGGAGAAGCTTTCTTT
.,TRBJ1-6,.,14,TRBV7-2,CASSLRRDNSPLHF,TGTGCCAGCAGCTTACGACGGGATAATTCACCCCTCCACTTT
TRBD1,TRBJ1-1,.,13,TRBV7-3,CASSSQGDTEAFF,TGTGCCAGCAGCTCCCAGGGGGACACTGAAGCTTTCTTT
TRBD2,TRBJ2-4,once,16,TRBV7-2,CASSYLAGGSKNIQYF,TGTGCCAGCAGCTACCTAGCGGGGGGTTCCAAAAACATTCAGTACTTC
.,TRBJ2-7,.,13,TRBV5-5,CASTVYRDNEQYF,TGTGCCAGCACAGTCTACAGGGATAACGAGCAGTACTTC